This entry is about one T cell receptor (beta chain). Its target antigen remains unknown. The input lacks base qualities; no much larger clone sits a single base away. CDR1 and CDR2 were assigned from the germline V gene (reference sequence) as MNHEY and SMNVEV. V is reduced by 5 bases and J by 2 bases, leaving a spacing of 13 bases between them. The CDR3 has 16 amino acids, counting the end cysteine and phenylalanine. The only DNA kept is the CDR3, 48 bases in frame from the first base. Participants in the prospective study were enrolled through a virtual design, were aged about 18 to 100 years, and lived in roughly 24 United States geographic areas. In the prospective study, cohorts were assigned on the basis of participant-reported clinical history obtained from a screening survey and a study questionnaire. Recovered participants in ImmuneRACE Cohort 3 were defined as having two consecutive negative NP/OP PCR tests, clearance from a healthcare professional, or resolution of symptoms. In the prospective study, whole blood, serum and a nasopharyngeal or oropharyngeal swab were collected from each participant by mobile phlebotomists. Over an approximately 2-month period, participants in the prospective study had the option of providing additional blood draws and questionnaires. Blood samples from the prospective study were shipped frozen or at room temperature prior to DNA extraction.

The immunoSEQ Assay, a bias-controlled multiplex PCR, was used to amplify TCRbeta CDR3 regions from genomic DNA. For the original study's pipeline: The number of nucleated cells in each sample was estimated from the amplification of reference gene primers within the assay. To quantify the absolute abundance of each unique TCRbeta CDR3 rearrangement, sequence reads were collapsed and filtered. For each sample, productive Simpson clonality was calculated as the square root of Simpson's diversity index over productive rearrangements. The table was pulled from immuneACCESS by TCRdb, which kept in-frame rearrangements only. Such tables lose some clones; where checked, under half of the loss comes from unresolved V genes, and the rest has no known cause. V, J and clone size reflect that table, while D and trimming were determined from the DNA. This sample lists approximately 300,000 clones; roughly nine tenths were detected once. Around 20% of the sample belongs to the ten largest clones.

The source of the sample is a study of blood T cell repertoires in COVID-19 (dated by TCRdb to between 2020 and 2021). For the study in its entirety: Samples from collaborators originated in the United States, Italy and Spain and spanned both the acute and convalescent phases of COVID-19. A freely available public database, intended as a resource for researchers studying the immune response to SARS-CoV-2, is where the repertoires were released. The dataset comprised deeply sampled blood TCRbeta repertoires from subjects exposed to, actively infected with, or recovered from COVID-19. Where HLA class I and class II types were available, the types were taken from metadata supplied by the sample provider, not from assay-based typing. The material from the prospective study consisted of cDNA or gDNA derived from T cells, B-cell-depleted T cells, or PBMCs. The sample metadata nearly always contained a de-identified subject ID, COVID-19 status, age in years and sex. The samples were drawn from two sources: the first 160 participants of the ongoing ImmuneRACE study, and fewer than 1,500 subjects contributed by 6 global collaborators.

General study outcomes and caveats: The quantity of clinical and demographic metadata differed by source and by participant and was supplied without curation.

The specimen sequenced was PBMCs or T cells enriched from blood (not recorded which). The TCR comes from a woman younger than 45 who had recovered from COVID-19. The chain joins TRBV27 to TRBJ1-6; D gene: possibly TRBD1, on 5 matching bases. The bases are TGTGCCAGCAGTGCCAGGCAGGGTACCTATAATTCACCCCTCCACTTT. This sequence encodes CASSARQGTYNSPLHF.